Listed here is a single T cell receptor (beta chain). Its antigen is not identified. The source of the sample is a study of PD-L1 blockade in urothelial cancer. For the study at large: Patients, treated from about 2014 onward, received atezolizumab 1,200 mg intravenously every 3 weeks. Blood samples had a median of approximately 150,000 T cells, 80,000 to 100,000 unique TCRs, and clonality 0.07 to 0.08.

V was cut by 3 bases and J by 4 bases, with 2 bases left in between. The CDR3 is 11 amino acids. CDR1 is MNHEY, CDR2 SMNVEV, per germline (reference sequence). Sequenced by immunoSEQ multiplex PCR; TCRdb stores in-frame clones only, minus some. Among around 100,000 clones listed, around 85% were seen once. Findings and limits, study-wide: It was durable-benefit patients whose tumor-associated blood clones expanded more at 3 weeks.

This sequence joins TRBV27 and TRBJ2-3, with D uncertain. This sequence was found in a man aged 50 to 59 with urothelial cancer. The source was PBMCs, collected around atezolizumab (anti-PD-L1) treatment. CDR3 nucleotide sequence: TGTGCCAGCAGTTTCGCAGATACGCAGTATTTT. Amino acids: CASSFADTQYF.